This T cell receptor beta chain was captured in a study of tumor and adjacent non-tumor tissue in lung cancer. Across the whole study: Aged about 31 to 80 years, patients included nine to eleven men and several women with stage I to III disease. Points from the study as a whole: Patients with more diverse tumor TCRs had worse survival. Normal lung showed higher cumulative top 100 clone frequency than tumor.

A modified ARM-PCR protocol with three rounds of nested PCR amplified TCRbeta. TCRdb processed the multiplex PCR reads anew with MiXCR; each CDR3 protein has one entry. The sample includes about 79,000 distinct CDR3 sequences, roughly two thirds of them seen just once. A remark on this clonotype: What it binds is unknown. A junction boundary mismatches the germline segment, possibly from a read error.

No cell sorting was done before RNA was extracted from the tissue. Between August and November 2014, newly diagnosed, chemotherapy-naive lung cancer patients underwent thoracic surgery in China. The CDR3 is 16 residues long. Germline assignment: CDR1 DFQATT and CDR2 SNEGSKA (reference sequence). The TCR sequence derives from a middle-aged woman with non-small cell lung cancer. The chain links TRBV20-1 to TRBJ2-7; unclear D gene. Material: lung tumor tissue. DNA of the CDR3: TGCAGTGCTACGGGCTTATATTTCGACGGGTCCTACGAGCAGTATTTC. This codes for CSATGLYFDGSYEQYF.